This TCR beta chain is drawn from a study of identical twins. Study results and caveats: Part of the zero-insertion signal could reflect confounding by invariant MAIT and iNKT cells.

Via MiXCR, TCRdb re-called the 5' RACE reads, giving one row per CDR3 protein. The repertoire holds roughly 1,500,000 distinct CDR3 sequences, with 25% to 35% as singletons. This clonotype was observed a few times. Its antigen is currently unknown. The trim removed 1 base at V and 1 base at J, leaving 7 bases unmatched. Germline lookup yields CDR1 LGHDT and CDR2 YNNKEL (reference sequence). There are 19 residues in the CDR3. The TCR originated in a newborn girl in good health. The sequencing sample was made of cord blood. This rearrangement joins TRBV3-1 to TRBJ2-4; 13 bases line up with TRBD2. The CDR3 DNA reads TGTGCCAGCAGCCAAGGACTAGCGGGGGGTATTTTCGCCAAAAACATTCAGTACTTC. Translating gives CASSQGLAGGIFAKNIQYF.